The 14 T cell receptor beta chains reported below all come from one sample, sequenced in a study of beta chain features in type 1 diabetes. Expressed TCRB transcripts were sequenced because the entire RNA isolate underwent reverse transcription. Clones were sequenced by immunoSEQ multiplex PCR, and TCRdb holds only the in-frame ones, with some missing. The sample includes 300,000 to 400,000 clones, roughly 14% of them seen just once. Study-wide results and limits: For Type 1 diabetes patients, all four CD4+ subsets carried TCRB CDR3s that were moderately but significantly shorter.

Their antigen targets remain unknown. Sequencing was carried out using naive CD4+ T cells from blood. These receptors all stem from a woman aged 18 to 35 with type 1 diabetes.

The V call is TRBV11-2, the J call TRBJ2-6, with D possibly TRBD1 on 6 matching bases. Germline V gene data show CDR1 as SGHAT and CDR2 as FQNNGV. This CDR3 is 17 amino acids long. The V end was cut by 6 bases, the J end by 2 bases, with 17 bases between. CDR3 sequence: CASRPTGLRAGANVLTF. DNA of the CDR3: TGTGCCAGCAGACCGACAGGCTTGAGGGCTGGGGCCAACGTCCTGACTTTC.

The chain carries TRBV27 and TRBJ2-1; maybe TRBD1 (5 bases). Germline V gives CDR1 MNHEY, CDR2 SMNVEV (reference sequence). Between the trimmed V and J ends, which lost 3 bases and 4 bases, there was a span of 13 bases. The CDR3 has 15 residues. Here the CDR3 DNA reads TGTGCCAGCAGTTTGAATGGGGCAGTTTACAATGAGCAGTTCTTC. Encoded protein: CASSLNGAVYNEQFF.

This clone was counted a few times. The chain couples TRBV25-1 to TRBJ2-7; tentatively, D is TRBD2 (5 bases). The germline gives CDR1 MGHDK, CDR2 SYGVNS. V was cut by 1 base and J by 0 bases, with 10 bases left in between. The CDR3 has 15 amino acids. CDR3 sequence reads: CASSESTGISYEQYF. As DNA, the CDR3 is TGTGCCAGCAGTGAATCAACGGGGATCTCCTACGAGCAGTACTTC.

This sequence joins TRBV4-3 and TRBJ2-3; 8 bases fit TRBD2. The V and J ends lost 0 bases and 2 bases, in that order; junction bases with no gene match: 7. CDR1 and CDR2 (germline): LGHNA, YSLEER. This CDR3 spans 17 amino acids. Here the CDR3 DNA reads TGCGCCAGCAGCCAAGAATATGGCGGGAGGACCACAGATACGCAGTATTTT. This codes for CASSQEYGGRTTDTQYF.

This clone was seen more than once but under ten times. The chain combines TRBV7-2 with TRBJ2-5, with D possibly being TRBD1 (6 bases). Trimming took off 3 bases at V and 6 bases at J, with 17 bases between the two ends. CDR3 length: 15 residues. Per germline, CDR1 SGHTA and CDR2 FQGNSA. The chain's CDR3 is CASSLNRVPLKTQYF. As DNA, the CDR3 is TGTGCCAGCAGCTTGAACAGGGTGCCTTTGAAGACCCAGTACTTC.

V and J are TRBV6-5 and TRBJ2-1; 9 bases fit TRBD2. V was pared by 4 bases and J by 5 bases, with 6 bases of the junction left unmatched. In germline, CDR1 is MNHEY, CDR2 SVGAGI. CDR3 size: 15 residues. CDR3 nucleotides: TGTGCCAGCAGTTCCGGGACTAGCTTAAACAATGAGCAGTTCTTC. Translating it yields CASSSGTSLNNEQFF.

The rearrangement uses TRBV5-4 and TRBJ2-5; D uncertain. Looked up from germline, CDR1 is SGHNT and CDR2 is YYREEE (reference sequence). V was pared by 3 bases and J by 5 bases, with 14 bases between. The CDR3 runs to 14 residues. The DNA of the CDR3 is TGTGCCAGCAGCTCGCCCGTTCTACCGGAGACCCAGTACTTC. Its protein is CASSSPVLPETQYF.

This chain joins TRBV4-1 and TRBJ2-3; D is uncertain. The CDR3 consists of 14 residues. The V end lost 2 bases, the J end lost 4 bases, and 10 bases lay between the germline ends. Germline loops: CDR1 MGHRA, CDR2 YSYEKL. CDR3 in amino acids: CASSQWVRADTQYF. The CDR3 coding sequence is TGCGCCAGCAGCCAATGGGTTCGGGCAGATACGCAGTATTTT.

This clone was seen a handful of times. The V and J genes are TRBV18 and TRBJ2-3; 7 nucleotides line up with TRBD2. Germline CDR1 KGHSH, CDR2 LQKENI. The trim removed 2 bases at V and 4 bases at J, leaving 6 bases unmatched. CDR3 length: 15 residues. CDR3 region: CASSPAGAQADTQYF. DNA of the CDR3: TGTGCCAGCTCACCAGCGGGAGCCCAGGCAGATACGCAGTATTTT.

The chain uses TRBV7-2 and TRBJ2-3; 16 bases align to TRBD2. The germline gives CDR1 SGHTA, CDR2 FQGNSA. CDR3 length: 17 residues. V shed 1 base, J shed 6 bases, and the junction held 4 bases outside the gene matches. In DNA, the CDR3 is TGTGCCAGCAGCTTAGTTGGGACTAGCGGGAGGGCGGATACGCAGTATTTT. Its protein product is CASSLVGTSGRADTQYF.

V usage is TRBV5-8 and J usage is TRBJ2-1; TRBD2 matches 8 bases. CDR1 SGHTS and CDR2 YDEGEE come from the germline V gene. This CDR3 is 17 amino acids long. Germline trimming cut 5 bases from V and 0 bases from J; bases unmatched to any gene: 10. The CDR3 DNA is TGTGCCAGCAGTACCCAGACTAGCGCGAGCTCCTACAATGAGCAGTTCTTC. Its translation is CASSTQTSASSYNEQFF.

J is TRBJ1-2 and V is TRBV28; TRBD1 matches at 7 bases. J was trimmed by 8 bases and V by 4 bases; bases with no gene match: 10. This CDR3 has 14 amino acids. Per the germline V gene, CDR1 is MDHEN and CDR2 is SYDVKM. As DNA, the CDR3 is TGTGCCAGCAGTTCCGGGACAGCTCAAAGCGGCTACACCTTC. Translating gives CASSSGTAQSGYTF.

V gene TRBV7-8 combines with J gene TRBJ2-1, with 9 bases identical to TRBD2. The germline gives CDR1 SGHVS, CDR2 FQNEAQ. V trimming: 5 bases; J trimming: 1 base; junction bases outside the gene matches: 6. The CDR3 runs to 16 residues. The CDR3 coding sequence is TGTGCCAGCAGCAACAGGGGACTAGCTTCCTACAATGAGCAGTTCTTC. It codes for CASSNRGLASYNEQFF.

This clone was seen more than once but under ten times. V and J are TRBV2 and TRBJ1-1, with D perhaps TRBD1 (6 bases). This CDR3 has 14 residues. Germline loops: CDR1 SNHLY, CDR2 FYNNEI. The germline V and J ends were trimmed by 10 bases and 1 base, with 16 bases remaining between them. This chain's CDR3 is CAIRRGARNTEAFF. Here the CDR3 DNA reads TGTGCCATTCGTCGGGGGGCGCGGAACACTGAAGCTTTCTTT.